This TCR beta chain was identified in a study of blood T cell repertoires in COVID-19. In the study overall: Samples representing acute and convalescent COVID-19 were sourced from the United States, Italy and Spain. T cells, B-cell-depleted T cells, or PBMCs supplied cDNA or gDNA.

Produced via immunoSEQ multiplex PCR; TCRdb's table is partial and in-frame only. The repertoire has roughly 240,000 clones, 86% of them found once; the top ten carry about 1.6%. The germline CDR1 and CDR2 sequences are MNHNS and SASEGT. J was trimmed by 6 bases and V by 0 bases; bases with no gene match: 4. This CDR3 has 14 residues. The sequencing input was peripheral blood. The chain has TRBV6-1 and TRBJ1-2; 7 nucleotides align to TRBD1. The sequence came from a woman aged 60-75 years who had recovered from COVID-19. The CDR3 DNA sequence: TGTGCCAGCAGTGAAGCGAACAGGGGAAATGGCTACACCTTC. It specifies CASSEANRGNGYTF.